Below, one T cell receptor beta chain is given with its context. Its antigen is still unknown. Base-call qualities are not available, and no considerably larger clone is one nucleotide away. The data derive from a study of Ad26.COV2.S vaccination and SARS-CoV-2 variants (dated by TCRdb to the early 2020s). A note on the overall study: Vaccine-arm donors came from COV1001, a multicentre, randomized, double-blind, placebo-controlled phase I-IIa trial of Ad26.COV2.S in healthy adults. Dosing of Ad26.COV2.S was intramuscular, at either 5x10^10 or 1x10^11 viral particles, delivered as one shot or as two shots spaced 56 days apart. TCRbeta repertoire sequencing was used to assess the specificity and breadth of SARS-CoV-2-reactive T cell receptors after Ad26.COV2.S vaccination. A total of around 32 samples were included in the TCR-sequenced set, comprising around 20 Ad26.COV2.S vaccine recipients, 5 placebo recipients and 8 SARS-CoV-2 convalescent individuals. Participants in the trial were split at random into five groups of five each, receiving low-dose or high-dose Ad26.COV2.S once or twice, or else placebo on both occasions. Blinding of investigators to trial group allocation was maintained during experiments and outcome assessment.

Inclusive of the bounding cysteine and phenylalanine, the CDR3 is 15 residues long. Just CDR3 DNA is preserved here, 45 bases in frame from base 1. CDR1 and CDR2 are drawn from the germline V gene: KGHDR, SFDVKD. A distance of 17 bases separates the germline ends of V and J, which lose 4 bases and 7 bases respectively. The immunoSEQ Assay was the method used to sequence TCRbeta CDR3 regions. After extraction, genomic DNA underwent amplification by bias-controlled multiplex PCR, followed by high-throughput sequencing. The original pipeline was this. To quantify the absolute abundance of every unique TCRbeta CDR3 region, sequences were collapsed and filtered. T cell fraction was estimated by normalization of TCRbeta template counts to usable DNA, with usable DNA being measured through amplification of reference genes present in all nucleated cells. Repertoire TCRs were annotated as SARS-CoV-2-specific by exact matching of V gene, CDR3 amino acid sequence and J gene to a known reactive TCR set. The reference SARS-CoV-2 TCR set was obtained from MIRA and was filtered for enrichment in COVID-19-positive ImmuneCODE repertoires, whereby public or cross-reactive TCRs were removed. Using the MIRA antigens, annotated TCRs were further analysed by specific ORF or by position within an ORF. Depth was the summed frequency of annotated unique rearrangements, while breadth was defined as annotated unique rearrangements over total unique productive rearrangements. Group comparisons of TCR breadth used two-sided Wilcoxon rank-sum tests. TCRdb provides this immuneACCESS table in a form limited to in-frame rearrangements. Some clones are lacking; in checked studies, under half of them reflect an unresolved V gene, and why the rest are absent is not known. V and J calls plus clone size are reproduced from that table; the DNA served to infer D and trimming. Recorded for this sample are fewer than 500,000 clones; about 90% of them occurred a single time. Under 4.5% of the sample rests with the top ten.

Overall study outcomes, separate from this receptor: Compared with placebo recipients, Ad26.COV2.S recipients showed higher spike-specific TCR breadth (P = 0.0014). Vaccine and placebo recipients had comparable non-spike TCR breadth, which fits with the vaccine containing only spike. It was noted by the authors that total T cell responses may have been underestimated by the TCR breadth and depth analyses. The study lacked the statistical power to compare responses across vaccine doses or regimens. After vaccination, spike-specific CD8+ and CD4+ T cell responses were reported to show substantial breadth.

Sample treatment or condition, as interpreted from the label and publication: around 19 received Ad26.COV2.S at low or high dose, single or two shots; 5 received placebo; per-sample allocation not given. Repertoires of vaccine and placebo recipients were sequenced from samples taken on day 63 after the first injection. Cohort 1b enrolled about two dozen adults aged 18-55 years at a single site in Boston, USA, between 29 July and 7 August 2020. Ad26.COV2.S consisted of a replication-incompetent adenovirus type 26 vector by which a prefusion-stabilized SARS-CoV-2 spike protein from the original Wuhan strain was expressed.

The sequence links TRBV24-1 to TRBJ2-3, with the D gene call left open. This receptor was taken from a person aged 18-60 years who received the Ad26.COV2.S COVID-19 vaccine or a placebo. Material: peripheral blood, obtained in a trial of Ad26.COV2.S vaccine versus placebo. The CDR3 is CATSDPQGSTHTQYF. DNA sequence: TGTGCCACCAGTGACCCCCAAGGCTCGACCCATACGCAGTATTTT.